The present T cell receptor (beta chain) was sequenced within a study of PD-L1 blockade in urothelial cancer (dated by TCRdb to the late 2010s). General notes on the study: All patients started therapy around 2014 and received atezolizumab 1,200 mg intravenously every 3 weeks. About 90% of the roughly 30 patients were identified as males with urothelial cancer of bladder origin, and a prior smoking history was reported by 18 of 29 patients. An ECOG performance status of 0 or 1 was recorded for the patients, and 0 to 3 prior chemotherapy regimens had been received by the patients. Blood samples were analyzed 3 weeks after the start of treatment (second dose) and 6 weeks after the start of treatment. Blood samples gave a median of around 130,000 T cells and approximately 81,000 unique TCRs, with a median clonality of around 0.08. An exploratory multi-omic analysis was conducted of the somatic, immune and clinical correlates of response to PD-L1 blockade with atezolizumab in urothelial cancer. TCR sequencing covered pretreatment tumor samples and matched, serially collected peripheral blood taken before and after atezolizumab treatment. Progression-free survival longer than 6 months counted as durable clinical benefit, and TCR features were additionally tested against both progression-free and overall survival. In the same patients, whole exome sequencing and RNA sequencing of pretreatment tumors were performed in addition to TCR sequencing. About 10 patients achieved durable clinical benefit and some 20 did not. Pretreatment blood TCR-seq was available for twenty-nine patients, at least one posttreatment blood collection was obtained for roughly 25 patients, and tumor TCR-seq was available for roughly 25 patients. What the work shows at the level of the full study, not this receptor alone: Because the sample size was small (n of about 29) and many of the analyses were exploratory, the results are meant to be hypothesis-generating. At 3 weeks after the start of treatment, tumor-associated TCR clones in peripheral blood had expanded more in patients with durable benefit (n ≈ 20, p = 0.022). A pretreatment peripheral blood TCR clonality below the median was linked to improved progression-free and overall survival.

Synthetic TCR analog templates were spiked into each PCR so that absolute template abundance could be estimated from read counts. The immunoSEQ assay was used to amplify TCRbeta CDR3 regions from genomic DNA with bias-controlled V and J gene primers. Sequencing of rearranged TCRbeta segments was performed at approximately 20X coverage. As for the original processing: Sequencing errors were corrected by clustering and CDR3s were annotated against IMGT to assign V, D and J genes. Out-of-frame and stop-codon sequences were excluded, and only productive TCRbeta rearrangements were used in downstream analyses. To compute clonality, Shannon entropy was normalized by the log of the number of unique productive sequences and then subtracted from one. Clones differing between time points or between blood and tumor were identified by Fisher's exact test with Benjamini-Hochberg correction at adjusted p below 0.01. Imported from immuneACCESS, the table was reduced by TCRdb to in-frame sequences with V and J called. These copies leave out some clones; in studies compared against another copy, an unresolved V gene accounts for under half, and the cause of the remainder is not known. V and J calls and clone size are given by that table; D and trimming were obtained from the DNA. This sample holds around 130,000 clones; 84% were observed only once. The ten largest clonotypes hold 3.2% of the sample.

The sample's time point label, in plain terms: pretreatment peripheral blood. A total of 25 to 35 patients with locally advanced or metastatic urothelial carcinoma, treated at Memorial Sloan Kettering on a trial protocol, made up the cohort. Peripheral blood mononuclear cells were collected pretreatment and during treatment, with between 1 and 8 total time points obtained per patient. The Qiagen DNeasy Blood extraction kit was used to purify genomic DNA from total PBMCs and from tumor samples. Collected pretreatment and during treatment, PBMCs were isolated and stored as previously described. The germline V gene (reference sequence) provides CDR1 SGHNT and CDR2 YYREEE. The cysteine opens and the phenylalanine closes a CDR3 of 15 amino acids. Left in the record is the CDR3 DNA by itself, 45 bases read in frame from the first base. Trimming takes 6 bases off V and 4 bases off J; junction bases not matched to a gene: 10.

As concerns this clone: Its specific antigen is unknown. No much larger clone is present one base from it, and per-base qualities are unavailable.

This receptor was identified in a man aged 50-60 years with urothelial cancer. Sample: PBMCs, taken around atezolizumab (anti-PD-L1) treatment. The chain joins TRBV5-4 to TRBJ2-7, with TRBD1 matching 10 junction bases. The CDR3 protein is CASTHPGQGNYEQYF. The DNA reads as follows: TGTGCCAGCACCCACCCGGGACAGGGGAATTACGAGCAGTACTTC.